This T cell receptor (beta chain) came from a study of shared clonotypes between healthy human individuals. Study context: Each donor contributed plates that comprised three CD4 naive, three CD4 memory, two CD8 naive and one CD8 memory.

Healthy adults negative for HIV, lacking recent acute infections or vaccinations, served as donors. Findings of the study overall: Naive subsets generally exceeded memory subsets in estimated richness. Researchers sampled blood only, noting tissue repertoires likely differ.

Clones were read by immunoSEQ multiplex PCR, and TCRdb kept only the in-frame ones, dropping some. The data show approximately 2.3 million clones, about 92% seen once. Concerning this clone itself: The antigen remains undetermined.

The CDR3 is 15 residues long. The V gene lost 5 bases and the J gene lost 2 bases, with 14 bases spanning the gap. CDR1 SGHNT and CDR2 YYREEE come from the germline V gene (reference sequence). V usage is TRBV5-4 and J usage is TRBJ2-1; a weak D match, TRBD1 (6 bases). Sequencing was done on a sample of naive CD4+ T cells from PBMCs. As for subset: CD45RA+ positively selected. This sequence was found in a man between 18 and 29 years old in good health. Some clones in this sample may be carry-over from other donors' samples. Here the CDR3 reads CASRATGSPYNEQFF. Written as DNA, the CDR3 is TGTGCCAGCAGGGCCACAGGGAGTCCCTACAATGAGCAGTTCTTC. The variable domain in full, with the rest retrieved from reference TRBV5-4 and TRBJ2-1, is ETGVTQSPTHLIKTRGQQVTLRCSSQSGHNTVSWYQQALGQGPQFIFQYYREEENGRGNFPPRFSGLQFPNYSSELNVNALELDDSALYLCASRATGSPYNEQFFGPGTRLTVL.